The entry that follows covers one TCR beta chain sequence. The antigen is undetermined. The V segment lost 3 bases and the J segment 8 bases; nucleotides outside the gene matches: 9. The germline gives CDR1 SGHRS, CDR2 YFSETQ. The CDR3 contains 17 residues. Time point defined: week 35, safety follow-up. With topical imiquimod, each dose of the vaccine consisted of 300 ug of mutant IDH1 20-mer peptide. Donor diagnoses consisted of new WHO grade 3 or 4 IDH1-mutant, ATRX-lost astrocytomas. This record belongs to a study of a mutant IDH1 vaccine in newly diagnosed glioma. Method: immunoSEQ multiplex PCR; TCRdb's copy keeps in-frame clones and lacks some. The sample includes 73,000 or so clones, around 82% seen only once; the top ten take roughly 12%.

This TCR was sampled from a man younger than 30 with glioma. This sample comprised PBMCs, obtained from a glioma patient whose treatment included an IDH1 peptide vaccine. The chain joins TRBV5-1 to TRBJ1-6, with TRBD1 matching 12 bases. As DNA, the CDR3 is TGCGCCAGCAGCTGGCCGGGACAGGGGGCCGTGGATTCACCCCTCCACTTT. It encodes CASSWPGQGAVDSPLHF. Variable domain in full (rest from reference TRBV5-1 and TRBJ1-6): KAGVTQTPRYLIKTRGQQVTLSCSPISGHRSVSWYQQTPGQGLQFLFEYFSETQRNKGNFPGRFSGRQFSNSRSEMNVSTLELGDSALYLCASSWPGQGAVDSPLHFGNGTRLTVT.